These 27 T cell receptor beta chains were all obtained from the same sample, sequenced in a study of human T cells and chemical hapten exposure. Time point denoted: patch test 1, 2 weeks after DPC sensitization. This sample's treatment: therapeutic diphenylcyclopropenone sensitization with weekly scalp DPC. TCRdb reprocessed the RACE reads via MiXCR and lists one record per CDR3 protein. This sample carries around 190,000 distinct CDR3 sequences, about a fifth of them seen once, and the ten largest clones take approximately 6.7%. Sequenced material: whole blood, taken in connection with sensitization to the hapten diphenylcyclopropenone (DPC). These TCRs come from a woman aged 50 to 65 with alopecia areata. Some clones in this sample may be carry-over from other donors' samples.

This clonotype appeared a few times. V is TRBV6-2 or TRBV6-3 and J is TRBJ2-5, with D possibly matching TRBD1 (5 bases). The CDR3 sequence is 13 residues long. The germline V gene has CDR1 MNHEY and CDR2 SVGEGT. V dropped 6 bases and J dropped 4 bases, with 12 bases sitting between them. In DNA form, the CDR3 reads TGTGCCAGCAGCCGACAGTCTATAGAGACCCAGTACTTC. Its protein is CASSRQSIETQYF.

CDR3 in amino acids: CASRPTGQNYGYTF. For the CDR3, the DNA is TGTGCCAGCAGACCCACCGGACAGAACTATGGCTACACCTTC. This rearrangement joins TRBV2 to TRBJ1-2; D perhaps matches TRBD1 (6 bases). The CDR3 covers 14 residues. Germline loops: CDR1 SNHLY, CDR2 FYNNEI. The V and J ends lost 6 bases and 2 bases respectively, with 13 bases between them.

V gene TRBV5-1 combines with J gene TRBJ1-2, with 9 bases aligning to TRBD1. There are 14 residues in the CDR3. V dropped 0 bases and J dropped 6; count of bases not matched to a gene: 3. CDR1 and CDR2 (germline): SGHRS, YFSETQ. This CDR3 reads CASSLETGGHGYTF. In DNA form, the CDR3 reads TGCGCCAGCAGCTTGGAGACAGGGGGTCATGGCTACACCTTC.

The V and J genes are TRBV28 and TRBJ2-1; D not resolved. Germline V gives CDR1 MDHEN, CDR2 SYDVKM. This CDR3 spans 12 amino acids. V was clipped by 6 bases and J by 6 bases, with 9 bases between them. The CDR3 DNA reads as TGTGCCAGCAGGCTAGGGTTCAATGAGCAGTTCTTC. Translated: CASRLGFNEQFF.

The CDR3 loop reads CSARTPTGGDWGYTF. The CDR3 region has the DNA TGCAGTGCTAGAACCCCAACAGGGGGAGATTGGGGCTACACCTTC. The J gene is TRBJ1-2, the V gene TRBV20-1, with 8 bases lining up with TRBD1. This CDR3 is built from 15 residues. V lost 2 bases, J lost 8 bases, and 13 bases stayed unmatched. Germline V lookup: CDR1 DFQATT, CDR2 SNEGSKA (reference sequence).

CDR3 in DNA: TGTGCCATCAGTGCGGGTAGCGGGAGAGCGGGGGATACGCAGTATTTT. Its translation: CAISAGSGRAGDTQYF. V gene TRBV10-3 combines with J gene TRBJ2-3; 9 nucleotides agree with TRBD2. The CDR3 consists of 16 residues. Looked up from germline, CDR1 is ENHRY and CDR2 is SYGVKD. Unmatched junction bases numbered 11, after V lost 4 bases and J lost 6 bases.

The CDR3 nucleotides read TGCGCCAGCAGCCTGGACAGGTCTAACGGGGAGCTGTTTTTT. Translating gives CASSLDRSNGELFF. The chain has TRBV5-1 and TRBJ2-2, with 7 bases identical to TRBD1. V was clipped by 4 bases and J by 7 bases; unmatched bases: 7. The CDR3 has 14 amino acids. Per the germline V gene, CDR1 is SGHRS and CDR2 is YFSETQ.

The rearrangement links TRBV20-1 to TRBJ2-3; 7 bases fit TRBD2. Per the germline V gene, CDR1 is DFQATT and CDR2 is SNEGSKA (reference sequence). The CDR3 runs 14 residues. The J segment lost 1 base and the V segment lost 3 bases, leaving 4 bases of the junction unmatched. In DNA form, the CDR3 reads TGCAGTGCTAGTCCTCTAGCGGGCACAGATACGCAGTATTTT. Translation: CSASPLAGTDTQYF.

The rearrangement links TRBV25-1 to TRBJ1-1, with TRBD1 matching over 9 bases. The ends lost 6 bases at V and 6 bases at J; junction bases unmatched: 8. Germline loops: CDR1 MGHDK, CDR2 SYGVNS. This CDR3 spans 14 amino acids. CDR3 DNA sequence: TGTGCCAGCAGCCTGGGACAGGGTTCGTCTGAAGCTTTCTTT. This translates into CASSLGQGSSEAFF.

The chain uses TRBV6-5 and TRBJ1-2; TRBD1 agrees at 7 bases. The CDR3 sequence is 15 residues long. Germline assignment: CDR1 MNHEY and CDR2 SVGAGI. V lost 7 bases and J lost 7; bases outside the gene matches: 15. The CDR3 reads CASTPRGSGGGGYTF. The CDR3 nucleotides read TGTGCCAGCACCCCCAGAGGATCAGGGGGTGGTGGCTACACCTTC.

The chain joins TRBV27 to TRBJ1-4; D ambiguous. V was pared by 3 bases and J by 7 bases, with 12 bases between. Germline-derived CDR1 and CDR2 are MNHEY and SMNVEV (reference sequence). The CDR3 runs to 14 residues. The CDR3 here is CASSFRGEFEKLFF. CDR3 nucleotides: TGTGCCAGCAGTTTTCGTGGGGAATTTGAAAAACTGTTTTTT.

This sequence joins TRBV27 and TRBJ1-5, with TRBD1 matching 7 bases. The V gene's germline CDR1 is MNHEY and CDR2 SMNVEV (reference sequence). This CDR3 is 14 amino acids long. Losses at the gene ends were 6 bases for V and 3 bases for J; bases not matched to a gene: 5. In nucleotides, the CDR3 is TGTGCCAGCAGCCCGGGACAGATCAATCAGCCCCAGCATTTT. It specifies CASSPGQINQPQHF.

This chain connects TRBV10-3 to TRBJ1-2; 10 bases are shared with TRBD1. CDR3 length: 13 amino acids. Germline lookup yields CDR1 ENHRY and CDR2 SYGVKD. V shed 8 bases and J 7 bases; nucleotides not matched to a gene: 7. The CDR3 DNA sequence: TGTGCCATCGGGGGGACAGGGGAATTTGGCTACACCTTC. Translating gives CAIGGTGEFGYTF.

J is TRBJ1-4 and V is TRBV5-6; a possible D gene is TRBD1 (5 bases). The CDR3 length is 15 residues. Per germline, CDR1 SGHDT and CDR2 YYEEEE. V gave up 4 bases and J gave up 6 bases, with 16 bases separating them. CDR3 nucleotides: TGTGCCAGCAGCGGCGGGGGGGAGCTGGATGAAAAACTGTTTTTT. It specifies CASSGGGELDEKLFF. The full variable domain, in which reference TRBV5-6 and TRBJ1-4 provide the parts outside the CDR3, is DAGVTQSPTHLIKTRGQQVTLRCSPKSGHDTVSWYQQALGQGPQFIFQYYEEEERQRGNFPDRFSGHQFPNYSSELNVNALLLGDSALYLCASSGGGELDEKLFFGSGTQLSVL.

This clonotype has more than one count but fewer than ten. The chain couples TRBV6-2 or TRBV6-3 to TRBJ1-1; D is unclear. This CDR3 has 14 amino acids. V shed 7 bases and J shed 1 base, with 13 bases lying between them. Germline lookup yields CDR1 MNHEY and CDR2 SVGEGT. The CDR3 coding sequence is TGTGCCAGCAATACGGTACAAAGGAACACTGAAGCTTTCTTT. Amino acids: CASNTVQRNTEAFF.

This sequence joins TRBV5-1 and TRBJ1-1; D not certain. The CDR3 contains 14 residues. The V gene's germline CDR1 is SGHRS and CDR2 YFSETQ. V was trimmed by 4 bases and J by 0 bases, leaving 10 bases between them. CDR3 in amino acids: CASSTDGLNTEAFF. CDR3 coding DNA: TGCGCCAGCAGCACGGACGGATTGAACACTGAAGCTTTCTTT.

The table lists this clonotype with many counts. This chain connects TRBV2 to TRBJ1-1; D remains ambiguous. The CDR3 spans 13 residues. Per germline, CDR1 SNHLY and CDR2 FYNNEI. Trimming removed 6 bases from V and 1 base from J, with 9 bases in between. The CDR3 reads CASRTHTNTEAFF. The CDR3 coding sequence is TGTGCCAGCAGGACCCATACGAACACTGAAGCTTTCTTT.

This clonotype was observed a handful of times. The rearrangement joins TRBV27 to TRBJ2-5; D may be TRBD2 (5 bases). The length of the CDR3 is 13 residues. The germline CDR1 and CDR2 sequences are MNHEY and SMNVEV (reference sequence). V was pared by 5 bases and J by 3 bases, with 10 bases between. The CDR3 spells CASSPPGKETQYF. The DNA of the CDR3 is TGTGCCAGCAGTCCGCCCGGGAAAGAGACCCAGTACTTC.

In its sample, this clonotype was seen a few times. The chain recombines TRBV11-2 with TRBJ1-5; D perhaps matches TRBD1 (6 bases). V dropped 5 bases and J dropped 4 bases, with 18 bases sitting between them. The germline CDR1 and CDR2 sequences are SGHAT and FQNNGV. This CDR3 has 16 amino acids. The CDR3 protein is CASSQIRGHRNQPQHF. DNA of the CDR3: TGTGCCAGCAGCCAAATCAGGGGTCACCGTAATCAGCCCCAGCATTTT.

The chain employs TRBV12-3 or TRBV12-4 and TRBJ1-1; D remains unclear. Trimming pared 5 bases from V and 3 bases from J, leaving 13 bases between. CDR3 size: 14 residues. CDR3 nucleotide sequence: TGTGCCAGCAGTGCCGGACGGTGGGACACTGAAGCTTTCTTT. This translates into CASSAGRWDTEAFF.

CDR3 nucleotide sequence: TGTGCCAGCAGTTACTCGATCGGCCTCGGCGGCTACACCTTC. This translates into CASSYSIGLGGYTF. This chain joins TRBV6-5 and TRBJ1-2; D is unclear. CDR1 is MNHEY and CDR2 is SVGAGI in the germline V gene. V was trimmed by 0 bases and J by 8 bases, leaving 13 bases between them. The CDR3 extends over 14 amino acids.

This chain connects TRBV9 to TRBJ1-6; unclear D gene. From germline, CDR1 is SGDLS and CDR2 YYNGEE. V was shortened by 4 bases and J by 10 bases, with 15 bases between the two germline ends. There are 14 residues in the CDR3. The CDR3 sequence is CASSPSGGRSPLHF. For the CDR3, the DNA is TGTGCCAGCAGCCCCTCTGGCGGCCGATCACCCCTCCACTTT.

CDR3 coding DNA: TGTGCCAGCAGTTCCCTGGGACTAGCGGTGACAGATACGCAGTATTTT. Translating gives CASSSLGLAVTDTQYF. The chain uses TRBV6-5 and TRBJ2-3; TRBD2 agrees at 11 bases. V dropped 4 bases and J dropped 3; count of bases not matched to a gene: 6. Germline CDR1 is MNHEY and CDR2 is SVGAGI. The CDR3 extends over 16 amino acids.

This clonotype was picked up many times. The CDR3 loop is CATSDLSAGGIATDTQYF. The CDR3 DNA sequence: TGTGCCACCAGTGATTTATCAGCGGGAGGCATCGCCACGGATACGCAGTATTTT. The chain employs TRBV24-1 and TRBJ2-3; TRBD2 matches 9 bases. V lost 1 base and J lost 6; bases outside the gene matches: 13. The CDR3 is made up of 18 amino acids. CDR1 is KGHDR and CDR2 is SFDVKD in the germline V gene.

This chain's CDR3 is CASSEEGIQPQHF. The CDR3 nucleotides read TGTGCCAGCAGTGAAGAAGGGATTCAGCCCCAGCATTTT. The chain has TRBV2 and TRBJ1-5; unclear D gene. V was clipped by 1 base and J by 6 bases, with 7 bases between them. The CDR3 sequence is 13 residues long. Looked up from germline, CDR1 is SNHLY and CDR2 is FYNNEI. Full variable domain (missing parts from reference TRBV2 and TRBJ1-5): EPEVTQTPSHQVTQMGQEVILRCVPISNHLYFYWYRQILGQKVEFLVSFYNNEISEKSEIFDDQFSVERPDGSNFTLKIRSTKLEDSAMYFCASSEEGIQPQHFGDGTRLSIL.

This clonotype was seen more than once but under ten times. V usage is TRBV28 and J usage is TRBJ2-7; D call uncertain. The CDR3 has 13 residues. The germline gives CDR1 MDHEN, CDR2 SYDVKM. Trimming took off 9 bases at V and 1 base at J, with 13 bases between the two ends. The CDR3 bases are TGTGCCAGTGTAGTGGGCGGATCCTACGAGCAGTACTTC. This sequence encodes CASVVGGSYEQYF.

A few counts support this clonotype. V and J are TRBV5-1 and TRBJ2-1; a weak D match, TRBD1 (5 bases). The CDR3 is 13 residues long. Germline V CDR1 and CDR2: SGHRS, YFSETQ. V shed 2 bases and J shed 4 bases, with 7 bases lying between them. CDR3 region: CASSFTGYNEQFF. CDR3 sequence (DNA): TGCGCCAGCAGCTTTACAGGATACAATGAGCAGTTCTTC.